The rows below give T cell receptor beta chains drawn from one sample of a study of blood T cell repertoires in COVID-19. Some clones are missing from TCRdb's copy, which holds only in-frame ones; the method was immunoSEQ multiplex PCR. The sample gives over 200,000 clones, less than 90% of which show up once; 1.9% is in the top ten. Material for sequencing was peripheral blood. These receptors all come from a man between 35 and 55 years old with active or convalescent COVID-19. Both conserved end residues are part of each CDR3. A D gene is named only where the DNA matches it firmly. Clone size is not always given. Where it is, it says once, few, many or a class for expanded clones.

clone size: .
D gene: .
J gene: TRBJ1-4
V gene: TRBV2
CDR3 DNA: TGTGCCAGCAATTTTGTAGCGGGAAAACTGTTTTTT
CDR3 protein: CASNFVAGKLFF

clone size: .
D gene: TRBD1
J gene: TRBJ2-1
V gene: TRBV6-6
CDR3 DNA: TGTGCCAGCAGTCAGGGGACAGTCCCCTACAATGAGCAGTTCTTC
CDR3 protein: CASSQGTVPYNEQFF

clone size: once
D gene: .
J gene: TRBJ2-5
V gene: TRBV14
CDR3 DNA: TGTGCCAGCAGCCAAGATCGGCCAGGGGTAGGGGAGACCCAGTACTTC
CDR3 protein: CASSQDRPGVGETQYF

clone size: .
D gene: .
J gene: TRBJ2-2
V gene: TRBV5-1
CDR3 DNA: TGCGCCAGCAGCTTGGCGCTAGCTGAGACAACCGGGGAGCTGTTTTTT
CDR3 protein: CASSLALAETTGELFF

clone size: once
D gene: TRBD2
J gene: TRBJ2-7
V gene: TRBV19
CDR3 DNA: TGTGCCAGTAGTACGGGACTAGCGGGGGGCTACGAGCAGTACTTC
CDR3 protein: CASSTGLAGGYEQYF

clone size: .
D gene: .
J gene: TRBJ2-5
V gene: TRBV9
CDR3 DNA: TGTGCCAGCAGCGTAGGAACCCTAGCGTTGGAGACCCAGTACTTC
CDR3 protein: CASSVGTLALETQYF

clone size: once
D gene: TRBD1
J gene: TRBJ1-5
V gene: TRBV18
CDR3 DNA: TGTGCCAGCTCACCACCGGGACAGGGACCCTATAGCAATCAGCCCCAGCATTTT
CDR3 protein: CASSPPGQGPYSNQPQHF

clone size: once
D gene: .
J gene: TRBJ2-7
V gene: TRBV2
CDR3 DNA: TGTGCCAGCAGTGGGCGAAGAGACAGCTCCTACGAGCAGTACTTC
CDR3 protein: CASSGRRDSSYEQYF

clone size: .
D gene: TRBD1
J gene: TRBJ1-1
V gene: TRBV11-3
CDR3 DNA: TGTGCCAGCACCCAGGGGGCATGGCTCTACACTGAAGCTTTCTTT
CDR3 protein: CASTQGAWLYTEAFF

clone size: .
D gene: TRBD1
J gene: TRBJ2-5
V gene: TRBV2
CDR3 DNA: TGTGCCAGCATCTTACAGGGGGAGACCCAGTACTTC
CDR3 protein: CASILQGETQYF

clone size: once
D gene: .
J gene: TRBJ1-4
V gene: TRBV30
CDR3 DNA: TGTGCCTGGAGTGTCCTCAGGGCAACTAATGAAAAACTGTTTTTT
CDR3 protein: CAWSVLRATNEKLFF

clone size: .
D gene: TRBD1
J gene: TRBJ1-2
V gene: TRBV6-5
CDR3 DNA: TGTGCCAGCAGTCTTGGGACAGGGGGTTATGGCTACACCTTC
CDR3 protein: CASSLGTGGYGYTF

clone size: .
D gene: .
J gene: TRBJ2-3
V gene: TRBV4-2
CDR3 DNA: TGTGCCAGCAGCTTACAATCTACGGGAGGCACAGATACGCAGTATTTT
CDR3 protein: CASSLQSTGGTDTQYF

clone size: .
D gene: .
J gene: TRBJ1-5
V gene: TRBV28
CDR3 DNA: TGTGCCAGCAGTTTGGGCAGACGATCTCAGCCCCAGCATTTT
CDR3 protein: CASSLGRRSQPQHF

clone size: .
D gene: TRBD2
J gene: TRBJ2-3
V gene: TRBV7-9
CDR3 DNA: TGTGCCAGCAGCCACGGGACTAGCGGACGCACAGATACGCAGTATTTT
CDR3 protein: CASSHGTSGRTDTQYF

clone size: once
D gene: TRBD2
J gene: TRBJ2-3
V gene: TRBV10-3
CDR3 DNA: TGTGCCATTGCTAGCGGGGGGGCAGCGGATACGCAGTATTTT
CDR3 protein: CAIASGGAADTQYF

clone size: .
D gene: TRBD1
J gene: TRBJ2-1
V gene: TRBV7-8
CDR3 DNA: TGTGCCAGCAGCTTAACTAATACAGGGGATGAGCAGTTCTTC
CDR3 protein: CASSLTNTGDEQFF

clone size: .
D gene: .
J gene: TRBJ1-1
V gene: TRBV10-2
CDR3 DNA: TGCGCCAGCGGCTTCACTGAAGCTTTCTTT
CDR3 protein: CASGFTEAFF

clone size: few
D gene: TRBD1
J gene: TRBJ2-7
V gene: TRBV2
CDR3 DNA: TGTGCCAGCACCCAGGGGGAAGTTCACTACGAGCAGTACTTC
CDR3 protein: CASTQGEVHYEQYF

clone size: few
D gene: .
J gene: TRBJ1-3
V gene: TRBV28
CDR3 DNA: TGTGCCAGCAGTTCCCCAACCCGAGGGTTATTTGATGGAAACACCATATATTTT
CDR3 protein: CASSSPTRGLFDGNTIYF

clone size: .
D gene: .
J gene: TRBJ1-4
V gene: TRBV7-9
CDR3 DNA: TGTGCCAGCAGTTGGACTCCGTCCAATGAAAAACTGTTTTTT
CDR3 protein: CASSWTPSNEKLFF

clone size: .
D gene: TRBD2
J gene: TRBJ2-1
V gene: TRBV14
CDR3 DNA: TGTGCCAGCAGACGAGCGGGAGCAGAGAACTACAATGAGCAGTTCTTC
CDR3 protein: CASRRAGAENYNEQFF

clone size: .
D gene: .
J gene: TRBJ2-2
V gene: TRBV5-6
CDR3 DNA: TGTGCCAGCAGCCATGACACCGGGGAGCTGTTTTTT
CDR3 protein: CASSHDTGELFF

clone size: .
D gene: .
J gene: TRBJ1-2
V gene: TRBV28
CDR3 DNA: TGTGCCAGCAGTTCTATGCCTTCGGGATGGGGCTACACCTTC
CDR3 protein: CASSSMPSGWGYTF

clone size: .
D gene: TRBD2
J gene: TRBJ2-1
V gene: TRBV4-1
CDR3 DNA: TGCGCCAGCAGCCAAGTTAGGGCGGGAGGAAGCGATGAGCAGTTCTTC
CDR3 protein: CASSQVRAGGSDEQFF

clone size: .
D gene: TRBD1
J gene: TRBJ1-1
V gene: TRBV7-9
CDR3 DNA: TGTGCCAGCAGGGAGACAGGGGTAGGAACTGAAGCTTTCTTT
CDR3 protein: CASRETGVGTEAFF

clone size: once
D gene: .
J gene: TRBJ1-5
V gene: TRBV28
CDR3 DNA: TGTGCCAGCAGTCCCGGGACTAAAGGTGGAAATCAGCCCCAGCATTTT
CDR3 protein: CASSPGTKGGNQPQHF

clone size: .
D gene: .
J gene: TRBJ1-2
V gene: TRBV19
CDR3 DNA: TGTGCCAGTAGTATATCCCAGGCCCATCGTTATGGCTACACCTTC
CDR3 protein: CASSISQAHRYGYTF

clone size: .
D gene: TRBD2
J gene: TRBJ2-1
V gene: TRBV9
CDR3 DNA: TGTGCCAGCAGCCTTAGCGGGAGGGCCTTCTACAATGAGCAGTTCTTC
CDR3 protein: CASSLSGRAFYNEQFF

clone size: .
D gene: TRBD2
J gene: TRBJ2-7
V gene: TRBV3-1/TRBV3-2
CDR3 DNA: TGTGCCAGCAGCACGCGCATGAGCGGGAGCTACGAGCAGTACTTC
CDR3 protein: CASSTRMSGSYEQYF

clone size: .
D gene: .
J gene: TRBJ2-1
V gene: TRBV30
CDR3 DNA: TGTGCCTGGAATGGGGGCACCCCTGTATCAGTGTCCTACAATGAGCAGTTCTTC
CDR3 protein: CAWNGGTPVSVSYNEQFF

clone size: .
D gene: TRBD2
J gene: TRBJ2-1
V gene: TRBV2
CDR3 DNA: TGTGCCAGCAGTGAAGCGCACTTAGCGGGGGGAAAGTTCTTC
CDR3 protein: CASSEAHLAGGKFF

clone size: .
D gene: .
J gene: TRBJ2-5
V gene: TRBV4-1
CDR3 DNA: TGCGCCAGCAGCCAATCCGGGGGGCTCGAGACCCAGTACTTC
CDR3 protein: CASSQSGGLETQYF

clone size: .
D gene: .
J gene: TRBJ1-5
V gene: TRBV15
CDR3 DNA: TGTGCCACCAGCAGAGATGAAGGGGGGGTGAGGAGCAATCAGCCCCAGCATTTT
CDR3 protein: CATSRDEGGVRSNQPQHF

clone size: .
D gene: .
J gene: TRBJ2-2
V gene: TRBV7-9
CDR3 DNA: TGTGCCAGCACCACCACGTGGGCAGGTAGAACCGGGGAGCTGTTTTTT
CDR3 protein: CASTTTWAGRTGELFF

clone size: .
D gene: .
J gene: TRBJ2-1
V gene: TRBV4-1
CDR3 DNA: TGCGCCAGCAGCCAAGTTTCGGGTGAGCAGTTCTTC
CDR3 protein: CASSQVSGEQFF

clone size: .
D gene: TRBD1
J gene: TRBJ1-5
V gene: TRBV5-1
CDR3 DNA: TGCGCCAGCAGCCCTGGACAGGGTTGGGATCAGCCCCAGCATTTT
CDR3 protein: CASSPGQGWDQPQHF

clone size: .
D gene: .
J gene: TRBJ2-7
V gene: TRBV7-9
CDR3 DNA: TGTGCCAGCAGCTTAGCTGGGGGGAACGAGCAGTACTTC
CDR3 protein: CASSLAGGNEQYF

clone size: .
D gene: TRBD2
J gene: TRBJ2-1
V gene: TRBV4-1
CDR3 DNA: TGCGCCAGCAGCCGCCAGCCTTCAGCGGGGGGAAGCAATGAGCAGTTCTTC
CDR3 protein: CASSRQPSAGGSNEQFF

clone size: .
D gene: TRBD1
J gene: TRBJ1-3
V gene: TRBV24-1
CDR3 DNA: TGTGCCACCAGTGACACTGGACAGGGTTCCTCTGGAAACACCATATATTTT
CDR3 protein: CATSDTGQGSSGNTIYF

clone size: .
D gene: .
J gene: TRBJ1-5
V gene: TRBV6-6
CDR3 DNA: TGTGCCAGCAGTGCAACAGGTTACCAGCCCCAGCATTTT
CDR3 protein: CASSATGYQPQHF

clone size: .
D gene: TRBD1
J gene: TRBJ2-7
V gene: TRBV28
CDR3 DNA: TGTGCCAGCAGTTTATACGGCAGGGGGAACGAGCAGTACTTC
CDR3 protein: CASSLYGRGNEQYF